The rows below give T cell receptor beta chains drawn from one sample of a study of T cell repertoires in cytomegalovirus infection. MiXCR, applied by TCRdb to the reads, yields one record per CDR3 protein. This sample carries over 100,000 distinct CDR3 sequences, approximately 15% of them seen once, and the ten largest clones take approximately 7.9%. The sequenced sample consisted of PBMCs. These receptors originate from a human donor in good health (CMV status not recorded). Some clones in this sample may be carry-over from other donors' samples. The CDR3 runs from the conserved cysteine through the conserved F or W. The D gene is left open where the match is weak. A clone size is listed for some rows: how often the clone was seen (once, few, many), or a class if it is expanded.

cdr3_length	d_call	j_call	clone_size	v_call	cdr3_aa
15	TRBD2	TRBJ2-3	NA	TRBV10-3	CAISASSGGEDTQYF
14	NA	TRBJ1-1	NA	TRBV6-2/TRBV6-3	CASSYARQISEAFF
16	NA	TRBJ2-5	many	TRBV7-2	CASSPDSGASQETQYF
12	NA	TRBJ1-2	NA	TRBV5-6	CASSASAYGYTF
15	NA	TRBJ2-1	NA	TRBV2	CASSTVPGQFSEQFF
14	NA	TRBJ2-5	many	TRBV2	CASSVGQAPGGQYF
14	TRBD2	TRBJ2-5	NA	TRBV9	CASSVSAGRETQYF
17	TRBD2	TRBJ2-1	NA	TRBV29-1	CSVELAGGPSSYNEQFF
15	NA	TRBJ2-2	many	TRBV5-6	CASSTVTPGTGELFF
14	NA	TRBJ2-7	many	TRBV7-2	CASSLSRVVYEQYF
15	NA	TRBJ1-1	many	TRBV7-2	CASSLDYVSITEAFF
16	NA	TRBJ2-4	many	TRBV7-2	CASSLEGGQVKNIQYF
13	NA	TRBJ1-1	many	TRBV7-3	CASSLGGDGEAFF
16	TRBD1	TRBJ2-6	few	TRBV5-4	CASSSKQGSGANVLTF
19	NA	TRBJ1-1	few	TRBV4-1	CASSQERVTGRTVRLGAFF
13	NA	TRBJ1-1	NA	TRBV11-3	CASSTTGDTVAFF
13	NA	TRBJ1-1	many	TRBV7-2	CASSQMAWNQAFF
12	NA	TRBJ2-5	NA	TRBV12-3/TRBV12-4	CASSLSGETQYF
14	TRBD1	TRBJ2-7	medium-sized	TRBV9	CASSVEGQSYEQYF
14	NA	TRBJ2-7	many	TRBV7-2	CASTSGTSLLGQYF
19	TRBD1	TRBJ1-3	many	TRBV7-2	CASSPHAGLGQISGNTIYF
15	NA	TRBJ1-1	few	TRBV18	CASSPESSSNTEAFF
11	NA	TRBJ2-7	NA	TRBV12-3/TRBV12-4	CASGEAYEQYF
12	NA	TRBJ2-3	few	TRBV27	CASSYLGNTQYF
13	NA	TRBJ2-5	many	TRBV14	CATARGYQETQYF
13	TRBD1	TRBJ1-2	NA	TRBV7-3	CASSLTTGGSYTF
15	TRBD1	TRBJ2-5	many	TRBV7-3	CASSSRTGTQETQYF